These 22 T cell receptor beta chains originate from one sample sequenced in a study of CD8+CD57+ T cells in acquired aplastic anemia (dated by TCRdb to between 2018 and 2020). Reads for this sample came from an Illumina HiSeq 2000. TCR beta VDJ combination and CDR3 sequence profiling used genomic DNA as the template. TCRdb's own reprocessing of the public reads used fastp at Q25 and MiXCR and kept productive beta chains. Each CDR3 protein gets just one entry, which takes the most common genes and DNA from the rows behind it. Present in this sample are 130,000 or so distinct CDR3 sequences, 41% of which were seen just once. The ten largest clones add up to roughly 8.1% of the sample. The sample taken for sequencing was sorted CD4+, CD8+, or CD8+CD57+ T cells (not recorded which) from PBMCs. The receptors derive from a human donor in good health, serving as a control.

This clonotype occurred many times. The chain employs TRBV3-1 and TRBJ1-2, with D uncertain. Trimming left V 4 bases short and J 0 bases short, with 27 bases between. The CDR3 covers 20 residues. Looked up from germline, CDR1 is LGHDT and CDR2 is YNNKEL (reference sequence). CDR3 amino acids: CASSPPSIGQKYKANYGYTF. The CDR3 bases are TGTGCCAGCAGCCCACCCTCCATTGGGCAGAAATACAAAGCTAACTATGGCTACACCTTC.

This clonotype was seen repeatedly, ten times or more. The chain recombines TRBV5-1 with TRBJ1-1, with 10 bases fitting TRBD1. Germline values: CDR1 SGHRS, CDR2 YFSETQ. The CDR3 contains 13 residues. Trimming removed 0 bases from V and 8 bases from J; junction bases left unmatched: 1. CDR3 sequence: CASSLEGQGEAFF. CDR3 sequence (DNA): TGCGCCAGCAGCTTGGAGGGACAGGGGGAAGCTTTCTTT.

This rearrangement joins TRBV19 to TRBJ1-1; D call uncertain. Germline V gene lookup returns CDR1 LNHDA and CDR2 SQIVND (reference sequence). Trimming removed 11 bases from V and 1 base from J, with 14 bases in between. The CDR3 has 13 residues. CDR3 coding DNA: TGTGCCGTCAGTTCTGGCTGGAACACTGAAGCTTTCTTT. This sequence encodes CAVSSGWNTEAFF.

Many counts were recorded for this clonotype. The chain has TRBV20-1 and TRBJ2-2; 13 nucleotides agree with TRBD2. Germline assignment: CDR1 DFQATT and CDR2 SNEGSKA (reference sequence). The CDR3 totals 19 residues. After removal of 2 bases from V and 1 base from J, the junction contained 10 bases not matched to a gene. CDR3 DNA: TGCAGTGCTAGACACAACCCGGGACTAGCGGGACTGAACACCGGGGAGCTGTTTTTT. Residues: CSARHNPGLAGLNTGELFF.

This clonotype was seen ten or more times. V and J are TRBV7-9 and TRBJ1-3; D remains unclear. Germline assignment: CDR1 SEHNR and CDR2 FQNEAQ (reference sequence). V was pared by 4 bases and J by 1 base, with 5 bases between. This CDR3 contains 13 residues. CDR3 amino acids: CASSSQSGNTIYF. The CDR3 DNA reads TGTGCCAGCAGCTCTCAATCTGGAAACACCATATATTTT. The entire variable domain, with the rest obtained from reference TRBV7-9 and TRBJ1-3, is as follows: DTGVSQNPRHKITKRGQNVTFRCDPISEHNRLYWYRQTLGQGPEFLTYFQNEAQLEKSRLLSDRFSAERPKGSFSTLEIQRTEQGDSAMYLCASSSQSGNTIYFGEGSWLTVV.

This clonotype was counted ten times or more. The genes are TRBV9 and TRBJ2-2; D gene ambiguous. Trimming shortened V by 3 bases and J by 0 bases, and 6 bases separated the two germline ends. The CDR3 consists of 14 residues. Germline V gene lookup returns CDR1 SGDLS and CDR2 YYNGEE. The CDR3 loop is CASSAPSNTGELFF. CDR3 DNA: TGTGCCAGCAGCGCACCATCGAACACCGGGGAGCTGTTTTTT. The full variable domain, its missing parts supplied by reference TRBV9 and TRBJ2-2, is DSGVTQTPKHLITATGQRVTLRCSPRSGDLSVYWYQQSLDQGLQFLIQYYNGEERAKGNILERFSAQQFPDLHSELNLSSLELGDSALYFCASSAPSNTGELFFGEGSRLTVL.

The V and J genes are TRBV29-1 and TRBJ2-2; D gene uncertain. V gave up 1 base and J gave up 4 bases, with 4 bases separating them. CDR1 is SQVTM, CDR2 ANQGSEA, per germline. There are 12 residues in the CDR3. The CDR3 coding sequence is TGCAGCGTTGAAGGGACCACCGGGGAGCTGTTTTTT. Protein: CSVEGTTGELFF.

On this clonotype: At one end the junction does not follow the germline gene, possibly because of a read error. This chain joins TRBV20-1 and TRBJ2-5; D is perhaps TRBD1 or TRBD2 (5 bases each). Germline V CDR1 and CDR2: DFQATT, SNEGSKA (reference sequence). CDR3 length: 13 residues. The CDR3 bases are TGCAGTGCTGCTCCCGACCTAGGGGAGACCCGGTACTTC. Protein sequence: CSAAPDLGETRYF.

This clonotype was counted many times. The chain uses TRBV20-1 and TRBJ2-7; 10 bases line up with TRBD2. This CDR3 spans 13 amino acids. Germline values: CDR1 DFQATT, CDR2 SNEGSKA (reference sequence). The V and J ends lost 5 bases and 6 bases, in that order; junction bases with no gene match: 7. The CDR3 loop is CSALAGEASEQYF. In nucleotides, the CDR3 is TGCAGTGCTCTAGCGGGAGAGGCCTCCGAGCAGTACTTC.

The chain is built from TRBV10-3 and TRBJ2-3; D is possibly TRBD2 (7 bases). Looked up from germline, CDR1 is ENHRY and CDR2 is SYGVKD. This CDR3 has 12 residues. Trimming stripped 10 bases from V and 1 base from J, with 9 bases between. The CDR3: CASGGRTDTQYF. CDR3 bases: TGTGCCAGCGGGGGCCGCACAGATACGCAGTATTTT.

This clonotype was recorded at least ten times. The chain combines TRBV6-1 with TRBJ1-2, with 7 bases lining up with TRBD1. The V gene end was trimmed by 1 base and the J gene end by 9 bases; junction bases not matched to a gene: 5. Germline-derived CDR1 and CDR2 are MNHNS and SASEGT. CDR3 length: 13 residues. CDR3 in amino acids: CASSEGQGLSYTF. The CDR3 DNA sequence: TGTGCCAGCAGTGAAGGACAGGGCTTGAGCTACACCTTC.

V is TRBV7-3 and J is TRBJ2-7; 7 nucleotides line up with TRBD1. The ends lost 1 base at V and 4 bases at J; junction bases unmatched: 4. Per germline, CDR1 SGHTA and CDR2 FQGTGA. The CDR3 covers 14 residues. The CDR3 loop reads CASSLMPGGYEQYF. Here the CDR3 DNA reads TGTGCCAGCAGCTTAATGCCAGGGGGATACGAGCAGTACTTC.

Concerning this clonotype: The junction does not match germline at one end; this may be a read error. The V gene is TRBV20-1, the J gene TRBJ2-1; 8 bases agree with TRBD2. The CDR3 runs 16 residues. CDR1 is DFQATT and CDR2 is SNEGSKA in the germline V gene (reference sequence). The CDR3 DNA follows: TGCAGTACTAGAGCACCCTTAGCGGGACTGTCGAATGAGCAGTTCTTC. Translation: CSTRAPLAGLSNEQFF.

The V call is TRBV10-2, the J call TRBJ2-3; 7 bases match TRBD2. The ends lost 4 bases at V and 3 bases at J; junction bases unmatched: 10. Germline loops: CDR1 WSHSY, CDR2 SAAADI. The CDR3 is 16 residues long. CDR3 in DNA: TGCGCCAGCAGTGGGTTGGTAAGCGGGAATACAGATACGCAGTATTTT. The encoded protein is CASSGLVSGNTDTQYF.

The V call is TRBV7-7, the J call TRBJ2-5, with D hard to call. Looked up from germline, CDR1 is SSHAT and CDR2 is FNYEAQ (reference sequence). This CDR3 is built from 12 residues. Trimming stripped 6 bases from V and 5 bases from J, with 10 bases between. For the CDR3, the DNA is TGTGCCAGCAGGCCACCCGTTGAGACCCAGTACTTC. Translation: CASRPPVETQYF. Variable domain in full (rest from reference TRBV7-7 and TRBJ2-5): GAGVSQSPRYKVTKRGQDVTLRCDPISSHATLYWYQQALGQGPEFLTYFNYEAQPDKSGLPSDRFSAERPEGSISTLTIQRTEQRDSAMYRCASRPPVETQYFGPGTRLLVL.

This clonotype appeared a few times. Being one base from a much bigger clone, this may be a read error. The CDR3 spells CGARDEWGTGNTIYF. CDR3 bases: TGCGGTGCTAGAGATGAATGGGGCACTGGAAACACCATATATTTT. V is TRBV20-1 and J is TRBJ1-3, with D tentatively TRBD1 (5 bases). Germline-derived CDR1 and CDR2 are DFQATT and SNEGSKA (reference sequence). The length of the CDR3 is 15 residues.

A note on this clonotype: The junction departs from germline at one end; a sequencing error may be responsible. J is TRBJ1-6 and V is TRBV29-1; D ambiguous. Germline V gene sequence: CDR1 SQVTM, CDR2 ANQGSEA. CDR3 size: 14 residues. CDR3 in amino acids: CNVKGSSDSSPLHF. DNA for the CDR3: TGCAACGTTAAAGGAAGCAGTGATAGTTCACCCCTCCACTTT. Full variable domain (rest looked up from reference TRBV29-1 and TRBJ1-6): SAVISQKPSRDICQRGTSLTIQCQVDSQVTMMFWYRQQPGQSLTLIATANQGSEATYESGFVIDKFPISRPNLTFSTLTVSNMSPEDSSIYLCNVKGSSDSSPLHFGNGTRLTVT.

This clonotype showed up many times. The genes are TRBV6-5 and TRBJ2-7, with D unresolved. The V and J ends lost 1 base and 6 bases respectively, with 4 bases between them. Germline-derived CDR1 and CDR2 are MNHEY and SVGAGI. This CDR3 contains 11 residues. CDR3 in DNA: TGTGCCAGCAGTTACTTGGGCGAGCAGTACTTC. Amino acid sequence: CASSYLGEQYF.

This clonotype was seen repeatedly, ten times or more. V and J are TRBV2 and TRBJ2-7; D could derive from TRBD1 or TRBD2 (5 bases each). Germline loops: CDR1 SNHLY, CDR2 FYNNEI. Trimming shortened V by 4 bases and J by 6 bases, and 13 bases separated the two germline ends. The CDR3 has 13 amino acids. This chain's CDR3 is CASSVAGAGEQYF. The CDR3 DNA is TGTGCCAGCAGTGTGGCCGGGGCGGGCGAGCAGTACTTC.

This clonotype turned up a few times. The chain couples TRBV28 to TRBJ2-7, with D possibly matching TRBD1 (5 bases). The CDR3 is 13 amino acids. The V gene's germline CDR1 is MDHEN and CDR2 SYDVKM. With 7 bases removed from V and 2 bases from J, the gap between germline ends came to 12 bases. CDR3 sequence (DNA): TGTGCCAGCATATCAGGACAACCCTACGAGCAGTACTTC. It specifies CASISGQPYEQYF.

The chain couples TRBV20-1 to TRBJ2-7; D is undetermined. Germline V CDR1 and CDR2: DFQATT, SNEGSKA (reference sequence). V was cut by 6 bases and J by 2 bases, with 20 bases left in between. The CDR3 has 15 residues. CDR3 in amino acids: CSANPLARKAYEQYF. For the CDR3, the DNA is TGCAGTGCCAACCCTTTGGCTCGGAAAGCCTACGAGCAGTACTTC.

On this clonotype: A clone one base away is much larger, so this may be a read error. V usage is TRBV18 and J usage is TRBJ1-2; 8 bases align to TRBD1. The CDR3 is 12 residues long. In germline, CDR1 is KGHSH, CDR2 LQKENI. In nucleotides, the CDR3 is TGTGCCTGCTCACAGATGACAGGGGACTACACCTTC. It specifies CACSQMTGDYTF.